This T cell receptor beta chain was documented in a study of T cells in Graves' hyperthyroidism and ophthalmopathy. Study-wide points: Researchers report that a 13 V-J model separated ophthalmopathy from stable hyperthyroidism. The majority of expanded thyroid clonotypes above 0.001 also appeared in blood.

The hyperthyroidism patients had all been newly diagnosed, and their disease duration was under 2 months. Their ages ranged from 18 to 65 years. Uncontrolled infection, other autoimmune disease, pregnancy or lactation disqualified patients from enrolment. Amplification yielded TCR beta CDR3 regions, with RNA transcripts as the source. TCR CDR3 regions were first amplified by RT-PCR with HTBI primers. TCRdb re-called the multiplex PCR reads with MiXCR, one entry per CDR3 protein. Of hundreds of thousands of distinct CDR3 sequences in the sample, 40% to 55% are singletons; the top ten hold about 7.9%. The CDR3 length is 15 residues. The V segment lost 3 bases and the J segment 4 bases; nucleotides outside the gene matches: 5. Germline loops: CDR1 ENHRY, CDR2 SYGVKD. About this clonotype itself: What it binds is not known.

The receptor comes from a woman under 30 with Graves' hyperthyroidism. Sequenced sample: peripheral blood or thyroid tissue (not recorded which). This chain connects TRBV10-3 to TRBJ2-2, with 7 bases fitting TRBD2. The CDR3: CAISEGLAVTGELFF. In DNA, the CDR3 is TGTGCCATCAGTGAAGGGCTAGCGGTCACCGGGGAGCTGTTTTTT.